This entry describes one TCR beta chain. The ends were cut back, 0 bases at V and 2 bases at J, with 5 bases in the middle. This CDR3 is built from 13 residues. CDR1 is KGHSH and CDR2 is LQKENI in the germline V gene. At survey level, the immunoSEQ assay was run in its v3.0 version. Clones were read by immunoSEQ multiplex PCR, and TCRdb kept only the in-frame ones, dropping some. Of around 12,000 clones listed, 79% are singletons. The data are from a study of long-term antiretroviral therapy in people with HIV. Treated in the United States were all of the participants with HIV. The receptor's source is a woman aged 40 to 50 with HIV. The J gene is TRBJ2-7, the V gene TRBV18; unclear D gene. This specimen was unsorted PBMCs, taken 0.8 years before starting antiretroviral therapy. The CDR3 loop is CASSPPGAYEQYF. Written as DNA, the CDR3 is TGTGCCAGCTCACCACCCGGTGCCTACGAGCAGTACTTC.